This TCR beta chain was documented in a study of T cells in Graves' hyperthyroidism and ophthalmopathy. As for the study in general: Peripheral blood was acquired at first diagnosis, ahead of any therapy whatsoever. Study-wide results and limits: The blood repertoire included most of the expanded thyroid clonotypes above 0.001.

The investigators amplified TCR beta CDR3 regions from RNA transcripts. First-round RT-PCR targeting the TCR CDR3 was performed with the HTBI primer set. TCRdb processed the multiplex PCR reads anew with MiXCR; each CDR3 protein has one entry. The sample carries about 350,000 distinct CDR3 sequences, 12% to 15% recorded once. This clonotype has a count of ten or more. What it binds is not known. Unmatched junction bases numbered 8, after V lost 1 base and J lost 6 bases. This CDR3 spans 17 amino acids. CDR1 MDHEN and CDR2 SYDVKM come from the germline V gene. For ophthalmopathy patients, the Clinical Activity Score was at least 3 and the NOSPECS grade at least 4; duration was under 3 months. Diagnosis rested on symptoms, serum thyroxine and TRAb, thyroid ultrasound, and orbital computed tomography.

This sequence joins TRBV28 and TRBJ1-5, with TRBD1 matching over 11 bases. Material: blood. This TCR was recovered from a woman aged 55-70 years with Graves' ophthalmopathy. The CDR3: CASSLSVGTGGVQPQHF. The CDR3 DNA follows: TGTGCCAGCAGTTTATCAGTTGGGACAGGGGGTGTTCAGCCCCAGCATTTT.